What follows are 19 T cell receptor beta chains derived from one specimen sequenced in a study of blood T cell repertoires in COVID-19. Some clones are missing from TCRdb's copy, which holds only in-frame ones; the method was immunoSEQ multiplex PCR. Of a few hundred thousand clones listed, less than 95% are singletons. The sample was PBMCs or T cells enriched from blood (not recorded which). The receptors shown here come from a man aged 18 to 29 who had recovered from COVID-19.

V gene TRBV11-2 combines with J gene TRBJ1-1; 8 bases agree with TRBD1. V shed 6 bases and J 7 bases; nucleotides not matched to a gene: 7. The CDR3 covers 13 residues. Germline V gene lookup returns CDR1 SGHAT and CDR2 FQNNGV. CDR3 nucleotide sequence: TGTGCCAGCAGTGCCCAGGGGGCAAGTGAAGCTTTCTTT. It is translated as CASSAQGASEAFF.

The chain joins TRBV5-8 to TRBJ1-1; D is unclear. This CDR3 is built from 13 residues. From germline, CDR1 is SGHTS and CDR2 YDEGEE. Trimming removed 5 bases at V and 1 base at J, with 9 bases between. The CDR3, as DNA: TGTGCCAGCAGACCCGACAAGAACACTGAAGCTTTCTTT. Translation: CASRPDKNTEAFF.

The rearrangement links TRBV3-1 (or the pseudogene TRBV3-2) to TRBJ1-3; 7 bases match TRBD1. V shed 6 bases, J shed 4 bases, and the junction held 6 bases outside the gene matches. Germline V gene sequence: CDR1 LGHDT, CDR2 YNNKEL (reference sequence). There are 14 residues in the CDR3. The CDR3 region is CASSTGASGNTIYF. The CDR3 DNA sequence: TGTGCCAGCAGTACAGGGGCTTCAGGAAACACCATATATTTT.

The CDR3 region is CASSQDIGLASDEQFF. In DNA, the CDR3 is TGTGCCAGCAGCCAAGATATAGGGCTAGCTAGCGATGAGCAGTTCTTC. This chain uses TRBV3-1 (or the pseudogene TRBV3-2) with TRBJ2-1; TRBD2 might be the D (6 bases). The CDR3 consists of 16 residues. The germline V gene has CDR1 LGHDT and CDR2 YNNKEL (reference sequence). V lost 0 bases and J lost 8, with 17 bases in between.

V gene TRBV5-4 combines with J gene TRBJ2-3, with 14 bases that match TRBD2. Germline CDR1 is SGHNT and CDR2 is YYREEE (reference sequence). This CDR3 has 18 residues. V was pared by 3 bases and J by 9 bases, with 15 bases of the junction left unmatched. CDR3 region: CASSWGLAGALTLQTQYF. DNA of the CDR3: TGTGCCAGCAGCTGGGGACTAGCGGGAGCCCTCACTCTGCAAACGCAGTATTTT.

The chain has TRBV7-3 and TRBJ2-3; a weak D match, TRBD2 (6 bases). The germline gives CDR1 SGHTA, CDR2 FQGTGA. The CDR3 consists of 16 residues. The ends were cut back, 2 bases at V and 2 bases at J, with 14 bases in the middle. CDR3 in amino acids: CASSLSPGTVTDTQYF. The CDR3 DNA follows: TGTGCCAGCAGCTTATCCCCGGGGACTGTCACAGATACGCAGTATTTT.

J is TRBJ2-1 and V is TRBV23-1, with D perhaps matching TRBD2 (6 bases). TRBV23-1 is identified as an open reading frame with a role that is uncertain. This CDR3 is built from 18 residues. V dropped 0 bases and J dropped 1 base, with 16 bases sitting between them. The DNA of the CDR3 is TGCGCCAGCAGTCAATCGGCGACTAGTGGGGTATCCTACAATGAGCAGTTCTTC. It translates to CASSQSATSGVSYNEQFF.

The genes are TRBV4-1 and TRBJ2-7; D gene uncertain. V lost 0 bases to trimming and J lost 2 bases, with 5 bases between them. Germline CDR1 reads MGHRA; CDR2 reads YSYEKL. CDR3 length equals 13 residues. CDR3 nucleotides: TGCGCCAGCAGCCAAGATCGGGCCTACGAGCAGTACTTC. Protein product: CASSQDRAYEQYF.

J is TRBJ1-3 and V is TRBV6-1, with no clear D. V was clipped by 0 bases and J by 0 bases, with 6 bases between them. The CDR3 is 15 amino acids. Germline assignment: CDR1 MNHNS and CDR2 SASEGT. CDR3 residues: CASSEAPLSGNTIYF. CDR3 in DNA: TGTGCCAGCAGTGAAGCCCCACTCTCTGGAAACACCATATATTTT.

The chain employs TRBV28 and TRBJ1-4; 7 bases are shared with TRBD1. V trimming: 7 bases; J trimming: 10 bases; junction bases outside the gene matches: 15. This CDR3 region has 15 residues. Germline values: CDR1 MDHEN, CDR2 SYDVKM. Here the CDR3 DNA reads TGTGCCAGCAAACAAACAGGGGTGGTTTACGGAAAACTGTTTTTT. It specifies CASKQTGVVYGKLFF.

This sequence joins TRBV7-9 and TRBJ1-5; D is uncertain. The CDR3 spans 12 residues. Germline V gene data show CDR1 as SEHNR and CDR2 as FQNEAQ (reference sequence). Trimming shortened V by 3 bases and J by 5 bases, and 5 bases separated the two germline ends. CDR3 in amino acids: CASSLGDQPQHF. The CDR3 DNA follows: TGTGCCAGCAGCTTGGGCGATCAGCCCCAGCATTTT.

The chain uses TRBV4-2 and TRBJ1-2, with a tentative D call TRBD1 (5 bases). V was clipped by 0 bases and J by 4 bases, with 12 bases between them. The CDR3 runs 15 residues. Germline V lookup: CDR1 LGHNA, CDR2 YNFKEQ. The CDR3 loop is CASSQDPGGTYGYTF. The CDR3 DNA sequence: TGTGCCAGCAGCCAAGATCCGGGGGGGACCTATGGCTACACCTTC.

J is TRBJ2-7 and V is TRBV27; 10 nucleotides line up with TRBD1. The V and J ends lost 1 base and 2 bases, in that order; junction bases with no gene match: 2. The germline V gene has CDR1 MNHEY and CDR2 SMNVEV (reference sequence). This CDR3 has 15 residues. The CDR3 loop reads CASSLWGQGPYEQYF. CDR3 nucleotides: TGTGCCAGCAGTTTATGGGGACAGGGGCCCTACGAGCAGTACTTC.

The chain links TRBV19 to TRBJ1-5; D possibly corresponds to TRBD1 (5 bases). Germline CDR1 reads LNHDA; CDR2 reads SQIVND (reference sequence). The V end was cut by 5 bases, the J end by 4 bases, with 9 bases between. CDR3 length equals 13 residues. The CDR3 region is CASSVDRNQPQHF. The CDR3 DNA follows: TGTGCCAGTAGTGTCGACAGAAATCAGCCCCAGCATTTT.

The chain couples TRBV19 to TRBJ2-7; no definite D call. There are 14 residues in the CDR3. Trimming took off 3 bases at V and 0 bases at J, with 9 bases between the two ends. Germline-derived CDR1 and CDR2 are LNHDA and SQIVND (reference sequence). CDR3 nucleotide sequence: TGTGCCAGTAGTATCTCCGTTAGCTCCTACGAGCAGTACTTC. It yields the protein CASSISVSSYEQYF.

The V call is TRBV2, the J call TRBJ1-6; 10 positions agree with TRBD1. The CDR3 sequence is 17 residues long. The trim removed 5 bases at V and 7 bases at J, leaving 11 bases unmatched. CDR1 is SNHLY and CDR2 is FYNNEI in the germline V gene. CDR3: CASSRGQGVLLNSPLHF. The CDR3 nucleotides are TGTGCCAGCAGTCGAGGACAGGGGGTACTTCTGAATTCACCCCTCCACTTT.

Only a few counts were recorded for this clone. The chain joins TRBV9 to TRBJ2-2; D remains unclear. Trimming left V 3 bases short and J 3 bases short, with 9 bases between. The CDR3 is made up of 14 amino acids. The V gene's germline CDR1 is SGDLS and CDR2 YYNGEE. The CDR3 bases are TGTGCCAGCAGCGCCCTTCCGGACACCGGGGAGCTGTTTTTT. Translated, it gives CASSALPDTGELFF.

The count of this clone is one. The chain is built from TRBV2 and TRBJ1-4; D unclear. Germline CDR1 reads SNHLY; CDR2 reads FYNNEI. This CDR3 is built from 16 residues. The V end lost 3 bases, the J end lost 5 bases, and 16 bases lay between the germline ends. The chain's CDR3 is CASSDHRRRRNEKLFF. CDR3 DNA sequence: TGTGCCAGCAGTGATCATCGGCGGAGACGAAATGAAAAACTGTTTTTT. Full variable domain (remainder filled in from reference TRBV2 and TRBJ1-4): EPEVTQTPSHQVTQMGQEVILRCVPISNHLYFYWYRQILGQKVEFLVSFYNNEISEKSEIFDDQFSVERPDGSNFTLKIRSTKLEDSAMYFCASSDHRRRRNEKLFFGSGTQLSVL.

The rearrangement uses TRBV5-5 and TRBJ2-7, with D maybe TRBD2 (5 bases). The CDR3 consists of 14 residues. Germline V lookup: CDR1 SGHKS, CDR2 YYEKEE (reference sequence). Trimming pared 0 bases from V and 3 bases from J, leaving 10 bases between. CDR3 sequence (DNA): TGTGCCAGCAGCTTGGGGTCGGGGAACTACGAGCAGTACTTC. Amino acids: CASSLGSGNYEQYF.